This TCR beta chain derives from a study of blood T cell repertoires in COVID-19. Background on the study: T cells, B-cell-depleted T cells, or PBMCs supplied cDNA or gDNA.

Methods used by the authors: By means of reference gene primer amplification, nucleated cell counts were estimated. Some clones are missing from TCRdb's copy, which holds only in-frame ones; the method was immunoSEQ multiplex PCR. The DNA gave D and trimming, while V, J and clone size come from that table. The table lists 95,000 to 110,000 clones, 65% to 90% of them singletons. The CDR3 covers 16 residues. Unmatched junction bases numbered 7, after V lost 4 bases and J lost 3 bases. Germline V gene lookup returns CDR1 SGHRS and CDR2 YFSETQ. Sequenced sample: peripheral blood. The sequence derives from a man in his 60s with acute or convalescent COVID-19. The rearrangement joins TRBV5-1 to TRBJ2-1; 10 positions agree with TRBD1. Here the CDR3 reads CASSHDRGQIYNEQFF. The CDR3 DNA is TGCGCCAGCAGCCACGACAGGGGGCAGATCTACAATGAGCAGTTCTTC.